These T cell receptor beta chains were read from a single sample in a study of identical twins. TCRdb re-called the 5' RACE reads with MiXCR, one entry per CDR3 protein. This sample yields 690,000 or so distinct CDR3 sequences, of which 8.5% to 9% are seen a single time; 0.85% to 1% belongs to the top ten. The same data also went into a second study, on yellow fever vaccine responses in identical twins.

Sequencing was performed on PBMCs. The receptors here all came from a woman aged 18-29 years in good health. CDR3s include the opening cysteine and the closing phenylalanine or tryptophan. Fields, in order: D gene, V gene, clone size, J gene, CDR3 DNA, CDR3 protein. A D gene is named only where the DNA matches it firmly. Only some rows state a clone size, as once, few, many or a class for expanded clones.

D: NA; V: TRBV5-1; size: many; J: TRBJ2-7; DNA: TGCGCCAGCAGCTTGGATAGGGGACCTCCCCCCTACGAGCAGTACTTC; CDR3: CASSLDRGPPPYEQYF
D: TRBD2; V: TRBV20-1; size: few; J: TRBJ2-7; DNA: TGCAGTGCTAGAGTAAACACCCTGGGGGGGGAGCAGTACTTC; CDR3: CSARVNTLGGEQYF
D: NA; V: TRBV10-3; size: NA; J: TRBJ2-3; DNA: TGTGCCATCAGTGAGTCGGCACTTTCCCCTGAAGATACGCAGTATTTT; CDR3: CAISESALSPEDTQYF
D: NA; V: TRBV29-1; size: many; J: TRBJ1-1; DNA: TGCAGCGTTTCTGATGTAAGGACTGAAGCTTTCTTT; CDR3: CSVSDVRTEAFF
D: NA; V: TRBV12-3/TRBV12-4; size: few; J: TRBJ1-2; DNA: TGTGCCAGTAGGGCGGGGAAAGGCTACACCTTC; CDR3: CASRAGKGYTF
D: NA; V: TRBV5-6; size: NA; J: TRBJ2-7; DNA: TGTGCCAGCACCAGGTCGGCCAGGGGCGAGCAGTACTTC; CDR3: CASTRSARGEQYF
D: NA; V: TRBV7-9; size: many; J: TRBJ2-5; DNA: TGTGCCAGCATCCGACAGGGAGGAAAGACCCAGTACTTC; CDR3: CASIRQGGKTQYF
D: NA; V: TRBV20-1; size: few; J: TRBJ2-7; DNA: TGCAGTGCTGGAGGCTCCGGGTCCTCCTACGAGCAGTACTTC; CDR3: CSAGGSGSSYEQYF
D: TRBD1; V: TRBV16; size: NA; J: TRBJ2-5; DNA: TGTGCCAGCAGCCGGGCAGGGGGTCCCGACCAAGAGACCCAGTACTTC; CDR3: CASSRAGGPDQETQYF
D: TRBD1; V: TRBV5-1; size: few; J: TRBJ2-4; DNA: TGCGCCAGCAGCTCGACAGGGGTATCGAACATTCAGTACTTC; CDR3: CASSSTGVSNIQYF
D: TRBD2; V: TRBV6-2/TRBV6-3; size: many; J: TRBJ2-1; DNA: TGTGCCAGCAGAGAGACTAGCGGGAGTATATATGAGCAGTTCTTC; CDR3: CASRETSGSIYEQFF
D: TRBD2; V: TRBV16; size: few; J: TRBJ2-1; DNA: TGTGCCAGCAGCCAAGGGACTAGCGGGAGCTCTCCGTTCTTC; CDR3: CASSQGTSGSSPFF
D: TRBD1; V: TRBV10-3; size: NA; J: TRBJ2-1; DNA: TGTGCCACCTGGGGGGGACAGGGGTTCTACAATGAGCAGTTCTTC; CDR3: CATWGGQGFYNEQFF
D: NA; V: TRBV4-1; size: few; J: TRBJ1-4; DNA: TGCGCCAGCAGCCAAGATTCCGGGGAAAAACTGTTTTTT; CDR3: CASSQDSGEKLFF
D: TRBD2; V: TRBV12-3/TRBV12-4; size: few; J: TRBJ2-2; DNA: TGTGCCAGCATTTCGGGAGGTGCGAACACCGGGGAGCTGTTTTTT; CDR3: CASISGGANTGELFF
D: NA; V: TRBV29-1; size: many; J: TRBJ1-1; DNA: TGCAGCGTTAAGCTGACTGAAGCTTTCTTT; CDR3: CSVKLTEAFF
D: TRBD2; V: TRBV7-9; size: few; J: TRBJ2-4; DNA: TGTGCCAGCAGCGCCCGCCGCATGGCGGGGGTGCGGGACATTCAGTACTTC; CDR3: CASSARRMAGVRDIQYF
D: TRBD2; V: TRBV5-1; size: few; J: TRBJ2-7; DNA: TGCGCCAGCAGCGTATATGGACTAGCGGGTGGAACCTACGAGCAGTACTTC; CDR3: CASSVYGLAGGTYEQYF
D: NA; V: TRBV12-3/TRBV12-4; size: many; J: TRBJ2-7; DNA: TGTGCCAGCAGTCCCTCGGTGTCCTACGAGCAGTACTTC; CDR3: CASSPSVSYEQYF
D: NA; V: TRBV3-1; size: NA; J: TRBJ2-3; DNA: TGTGCCAGCAGCCACCAACCACCCGGCCCGCTCTCTAGCACAGATACGCAGTATTTT; CDR3: CASSHQPPGPLSSTDTQYF
D: TRBD2; V: TRBV27; size: NA; J: TRBJ2-2; DNA: TGTGCCAGCACCCCGGGCAGACTAGCGGTAACCGGGGAGCTGTTTTTT; CDR3: CASTPGRLAVTGELFF
D: NA; V: TRBV10-3; size: many; J: TRBJ2-2; DNA: TGTGCCATCAGTGAGGGACGGAGCGGGGAGCTGTTTTTT; CDR3: CAISEGRSGELFF
D: TRBD1; V: TRBV3-1; size: NA; J: TRBJ2-1; DNA: TGTGCCAGCAGCCAGCTTTTAGGGGGCGCGAATGAGCAGTTCTTC; CDR3: CASSQLLGGANEQFF
D: TRBD1; V: TRBV10-3; size: NA; J: TRBJ2-1; DNA: TGTGCCATCACCAGGACAGGGGGTGTGCCCTACAATGAGCAGTTCTTC; CDR3: CAITRTGGVPYNEQFF
D: TRBD2; V: TRBV5-1; size: NA; J: TRBJ2-7; DNA: TGCGCCAGCAGCTTGTTCGGGGGGGGCGGCTACGAGCAGTACTTC; CDR3: CASSLFGGGGYEQYF
D: NA; V: TRBV11-3; size: few; J: TRBJ2-1; DNA: TGTGCCAGCAGTACCTCCCTCGGCAATGAGCAGTTCTTC; CDR3: CASSTSLGNEQFF
D: NA; V: TRBV28; size: NA; J: TRBJ2-1; DNA: TGTGCCAGCAAGGGCCCGACTTTTAGCTCCTACAATGAGCAGTTCTTC; CDR3: CASKGPTFSSYNEQFF
D: NA; V: TRBV10-3; size: NA; J: TRBJ2-3; DNA: TGTGCCATCAGTGAGTCTGGCGGAACCACAGATACGCAGTATTTT; CDR3: CAISESGGTTDTQYF
D: NA; V: TRBV11-2; size: many; J: TRBJ2-3; DNA: TGTGCCAGCAGCTTCGGGCTAGCGTCATCCACAGATACGCAGTATTTT; CDR3: CASSFGLASSTDTQYF
D: NA; V: TRBV2; size: NA; J: TRBJ2-7; DNA: TGTGCCAGCGGAATCCTAGACCGCGAGCAGTACTTC; CDR3: CASGILDREQYF
D: TRBD1; V: TRBV28; size: NA; J: TRBJ1-1; DNA: TGTGCCAGCAGCCGAAGGACAGGGGATTATATGAACACTGAAGCTTTCTTT; CDR3: CASSRRTGDYMNTEAFF
D: NA; V: TRBV30; size: NA; J: TRBJ2-2; DNA: TGTGCCTGGAGTCGGGCGGTTGACACCGGGGAGCTGTTTTTT; CDR3: CAWSRAVDTGELFF
D: NA; V: TRBV12-3/TRBV12-4; size: many; J: TRBJ1-5; DNA: TGTGCCAGCAACGACCCCGACTCCAATCAGCCCCAGCATTTT; CDR3: CASNDPDSNQPQHF
D: TRBD2; V: TRBV5-1; size: many; J: TRBJ2-1; DNA: TGCGCCAGCAGCTCAACGTGGACTAGCTACAATGAGCAGTTCTTC; CDR3: CASSSTWTSYNEQFF
D: TRBD1; V: TRBV29-1; size: few; J: TRBJ2-7; DNA: TGCAGCGTTGGGACAGGGGTTTTCGTGCAGTACTTC; CDR3: CSVGTGVFVQYF
D: TRBD2; V: TRBV29-1; size: NA; J: TRBJ2-7; DNA: TGCAGCGTTGCTATGGGGACTAGCCATCCCTACGAGCAGTACTTC; CDR3: CSVAMGTSHPYEQYF
D: TRBD1; V: TRBV5-1; size: NA; J: TRBJ2-1; DNA: TGCGCCAGCAGCTTGGTCGGGACAGTTGGGAATGAGCAGTTCTTC; CDR3: CASSLVGTVGNEQFF
D: NA; V: TRBV2; size: many; J: TRBJ2-1; DNA: TGTGCCAGCAGAAGAGAGGGTTGGGACGAAGGTTACAATGAGCAGTTCTTC; CDR3: CASRREGWDEGYNEQFF
D: NA; V: TRBV3-1; size: many; J: TRBJ1-6; DNA: TGTGCCAGCAGCCAAGATGGCGGGAGTCCCCCCCTCCACTTT; CDR3: CASSQDGGSPPLHF
D: NA; V: TRBV2; size: NA; J: TRBJ1-1; DNA: TGTGCCACCAGTGACCGGGGTATGAACACTGAAGCTTTCTTT; CDR3: CATSDRGMNTEAFF
D: NA; V: TRBV29-1; size: NA; J: TRBJ2-7; DNA: TGCAGCGTTGAGACCCCCCCAGGCTACGAGCAGTACTTC; CDR3: CSVETPPGYEQYF
D: NA; V: TRBV20-1; size: few; J: TRBJ1-2; DNA: TGCAGTACCCGACAGGCGGACTATGGCTACACCTTC; CDR3: CSTRQADYGYTF
D: NA; V: TRBV5-1; size: NA; J: TRBJ2-2; DNA: TGCGCCAGCAGCTCTGACCGGGACTGGCACACCGGGGAGCTGTTTTTT; CDR3: CASSSDRDWHTGELFF
D: NA; V: TRBV20-1; size: NA; J: TRBJ2-5; DNA: TGCAGTGCTTACAAGGGGGAAGAGACCCAGTACTTC; CDR3: CSAYKGEETQYF
D: NA; V: TRBV28; size: few; J: TRBJ2-2; DNA: TGTGCCAGCACCCAAACCGGGGAGCTGTTTTTT; CDR3: CASTQTGELFF
D: TRBD2; V: TRBV2; size: NA; J: TRBJ2-7; DNA: TGTGCCAGCAGTCCCAGACTAGCGGGAGTACACGAGCAGTACTTC; CDR3: CASSPRLAGVHEQYF
D: TRBD2; V: TRBV28; size: NA; J: TRBJ2-7; DNA: TGTGCCAGCAGTCCAATTACACTAGCGGGAGTTGCATACGAGCAGTACTTC; CDR3: CASSPITLAGVAYEQYF
D: TRBD1; V: TRBV5-1; size: many; J: TRBJ2-3; DNA: TGCGCCAGCAGCTCCAGGGGGCAAGAAGATACGCAGTATTTT; CDR3: CASSSRGQEDTQYF
D: NA; V: TRBV20-1; size: few; J: TRBJ1-2; DNA: TGCAGTGCTCCAAATAGGGGTGACTATGGCTACACCTTC; CDR3: CSAPNRGDYGYTF
D: TRBD1; V: TRBV5-1; size: many; J: TRBJ2-1; DNA: TGCGCCAGCAGCTTGGGGACAGGGGGGAATGAGCAGTTCTTC; CDR3: CASSLGTGGNEQFF
D: TRBD1; V: TRBV5-1; size: few; J: TRBJ1-5; DNA: TGCGCCAGCAGCTTGGGAATTAGACAGGGGAATCAGCCCCAGCATTTT; CDR3: CASSLGIRQGNQPQHF
D: TRBD2; V: TRBV12-3/TRBV12-4; size: few; J: TRBJ2-3; DNA: TGTGCCAGCAGTCTCAAGCGGGGGGGCCAAGATACGCAGTATTTT; CDR3: CASSLKRGGQDTQYF